The 5 T cell receptor beta chains below come from one sample, sequenced in a study of regulatory T cells in long-lasting Graves disease (dated by TCRdb to 2020 to 2023). To prepare the library, multiplex PCR was applied. Instrument on record: Illumina HiSeq 4000. CDR3 regions were amplified by Arm-PCR with iRepertoire HTBI primers to construct TCR beta libraries. TCRdb's own reprocessing of the public reads used fastp at Q25 and MiXCR and kept productive beta chains. Every distinct CDR3 protein forms one entry, paired with its most common genes and DNA. The sample contains approximately 470,000 distinct CDR3 sequences, under 20% of them found a single time. 12% of the sample lies in the top ten. Per the publication, the time point label means: newly diagnosed GD, antithyroid drugs for less than 3 months. RNA was extracted from PBMCs in TRIzol for both TCR sequencing and RNA sequencing. These data also featured in a second study, about T cells in Graves' hyperthyroidism and ophthalmopathy.

The starting material was peripheral blood mononuclear cells (PBMCs), obtained at new diagnosis, from a patient treated with antithyroid drugs. The receptors stem from a man aged 35 to 55 with Graves disease. Donor details come from another sample of the same person, matched by shared clones.

The chain has TRBV30 and TRBJ1-5; TRBD1 is a possible D gene (5 bases). CDR1 is GTSNPN, CDR2 SVGIG, per germline (reference sequence). The CDR3 spans 13 residues. With 5 bases removed from V and 5 bases from J, the gap between germline ends came to 13 bases. CDR3 amino acids: CAWSTENYQPQHF. CDR3 bases: TGTGCCTGGTCGACAGAGAATTATCAGCCCCAGCATTTT.

A remark on this clonotype: This may stem from a read error, because a much larger clone lies one nucleotide away. The chain employs TRBV6-2 or TRBV6-3 and TRBJ2-7; 10 positions match TRBD1. Losses at the gene ends were 2 bases for V and 3 bases for J; bases not matched to a gene: 4. Germline CDR1 MNHEY, CDR2 SVGEGT. CDR3 length: 15 amino acids. This CDR3 reads CASSYDGTGVYEQYF. The CDR3 DNA is TGTGCCAGCAGTTACGACGGGACAGGGGTCTACGAGCAGTACTTC.

This clonotype showed up just a few times. The V call is TRBV12-3 or TRBV12-4, the J call TRBJ2-6; a weak D match, TRBD2 (6 bases). The CDR3 is 16 residues long. V was clipped by 2 bases and J by 3 bases, with 11 bases between them. Here the CDR3 reads CASSLKGGGGANVLTF. As DNA, the CDR3 is TGTGCCAGCAGTTTAAAGGGAGGCGGTGGGGCCAACGTCCTGACTTTC.

The table lists this clonotype with many counts. Here the CDR3 reads CASSLGADRDYGYTF. The CDR3, as DNA: TGTGCCAGCAGTTTAGGAGCTGACAGGGACTATGGCTACACCTTC. This chain connects TRBV28 to TRBJ1-2; 7 nucleotides match TRBD1. CDR3 size: 15 residues. With V trimmed by 2 bases and J by 3 bases, 6 bases remained unmatched. Germline V lookup: CDR1 MDHEN, CDR2 SYDVKM.

The rearrangement links TRBV7-2 to TRBJ1-2; no definite D call. The V gene's germline CDR1 is SGHTA and CDR2 FQGNSA. The length of the CDR3 is 13 residues. The CDR3 region is CAVPPQHFYGYTF. CDR3 in DNA: TGTGCAGTCCCCCCACAGCACTTCTATGGCTACACCTTC.